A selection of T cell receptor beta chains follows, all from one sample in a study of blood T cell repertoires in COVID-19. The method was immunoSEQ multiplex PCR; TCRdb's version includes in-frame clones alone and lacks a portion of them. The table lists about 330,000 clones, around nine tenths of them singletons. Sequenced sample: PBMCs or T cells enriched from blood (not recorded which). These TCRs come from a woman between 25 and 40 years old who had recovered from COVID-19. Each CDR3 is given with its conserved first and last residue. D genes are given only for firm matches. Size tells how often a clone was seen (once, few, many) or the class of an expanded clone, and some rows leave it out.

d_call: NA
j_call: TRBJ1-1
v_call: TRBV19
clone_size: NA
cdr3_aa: CASSSFEGKNTEAFF
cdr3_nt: TGTGCCAGTAGTAGTTTCGAGGGAAAGAACACTGAAGCTTTCTTT

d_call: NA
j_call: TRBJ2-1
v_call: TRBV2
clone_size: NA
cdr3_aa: CASSGSETTYNEQFF
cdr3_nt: TGTGCCAGCAGTGGAAGTGAAACTACCTACAATGAGCAGTTCTTC

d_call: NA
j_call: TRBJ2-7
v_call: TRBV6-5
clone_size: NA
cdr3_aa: CASSYPKGGGVYEQYF
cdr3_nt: TGTGCCAGCAGTTACCCGAAGGGGGGGGGAGTCTACGAGCAGTACTTC

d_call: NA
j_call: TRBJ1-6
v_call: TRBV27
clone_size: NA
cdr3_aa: CASMRRGSYNSPLHF
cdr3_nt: TGTGCCAGTATGCGACGCGGCTCCTATAATTCACCCCTCCACTTT

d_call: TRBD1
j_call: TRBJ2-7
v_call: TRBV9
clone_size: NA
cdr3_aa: CASSKARDRGTYEQYF
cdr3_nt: TGTGCCAGCAGCAAGGCCCGGGACAGGGGAACCTACGAGCAGTACTTC

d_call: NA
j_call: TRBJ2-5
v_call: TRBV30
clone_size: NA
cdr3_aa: CAWSDAGGETQYF
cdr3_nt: TGTGCCTGGAGTGACGCAGGGGGGGAGACCCAGTACTTC

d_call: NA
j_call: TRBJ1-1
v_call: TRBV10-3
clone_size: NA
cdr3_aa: CAARSGDTEAFF
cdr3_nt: TGTGCCGCCAGATCGGGTGACACTGAAGCTTTCTTT

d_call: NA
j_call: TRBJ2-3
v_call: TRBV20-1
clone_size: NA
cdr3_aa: CSARLSDTQYF
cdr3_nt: TGCAGTGCCAGACTTTCAGATACGCAGTATTTT

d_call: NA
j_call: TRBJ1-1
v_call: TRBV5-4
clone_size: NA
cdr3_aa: CASSLPGAMNTEAFF
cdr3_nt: TGTGCCAGCAGCTTGCCAGGCGCTATGAACACTGAAGCTTTCTTT

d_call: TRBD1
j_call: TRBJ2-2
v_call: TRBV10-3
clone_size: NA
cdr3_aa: CAIKQGLELFF
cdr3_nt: TGTGCCATCAAACAGGGGCTGGAGCTGTTTTTT

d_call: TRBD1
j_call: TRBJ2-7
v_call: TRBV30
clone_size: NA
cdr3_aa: CAWAGQESSYEQYF
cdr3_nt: TGTGCCTGGGCGGGACAGGAGAGCTCCTACGAGCAGTACTTC

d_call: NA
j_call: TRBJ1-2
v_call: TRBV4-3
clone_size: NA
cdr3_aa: CASSQITGLVGYTF
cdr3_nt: TGCGCCAGCAGCCAAATCACAGGGCTAGTGGGCTACACCTTC

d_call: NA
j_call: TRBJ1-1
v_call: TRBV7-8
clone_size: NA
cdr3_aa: CAIRVGGLMNTEAFF
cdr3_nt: TGTGCCATCAGGGTGGGAGGGTTGATGAACACTGAAGCTTTCTTT

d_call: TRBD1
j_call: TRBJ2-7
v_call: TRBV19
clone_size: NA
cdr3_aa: CASSIRDSYEQYF
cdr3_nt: TGTGCCAGTAGTATACGGGACAGCTACGAGCAGTACTTC

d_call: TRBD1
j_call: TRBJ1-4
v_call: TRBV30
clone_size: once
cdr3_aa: CAWRNPGQGREKLFF
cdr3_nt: TGTGCCTGGAGGAACCCGGGACAGGGTCGTGAAAAACTGTTTTTT

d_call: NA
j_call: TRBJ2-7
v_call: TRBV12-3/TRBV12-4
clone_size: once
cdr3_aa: CASSFRGEQYF
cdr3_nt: TGTGCCAGCAGTTTTAGGGGGGAGCAGTACTTC

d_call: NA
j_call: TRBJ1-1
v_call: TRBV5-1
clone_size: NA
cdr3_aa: CASSSRGLTEAFF
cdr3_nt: TGCGCCAGCAGCTCCAGGGGTCTCACTGAAGCTTTCTTT

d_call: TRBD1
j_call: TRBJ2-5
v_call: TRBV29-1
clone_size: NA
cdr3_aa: CSVDQGTEETQYF
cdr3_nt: TGCAGCGTTGACCAAGGGACAGAAGAGACCCAGTACTTC

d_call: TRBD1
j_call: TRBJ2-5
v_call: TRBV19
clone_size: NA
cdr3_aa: CASSPRDRGRWETQYF
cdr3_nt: TGTGCCAGTAGTCCAAGGGACAGGGGACGGTGGGAGACCCAGTACTTC

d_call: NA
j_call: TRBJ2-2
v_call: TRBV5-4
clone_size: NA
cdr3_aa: CASSLAEQGGTGELFF
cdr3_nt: TGTGCCAGCAGCTTGGCCGAACAGGGCGGCACCGGGGAGCTGTTTTTT

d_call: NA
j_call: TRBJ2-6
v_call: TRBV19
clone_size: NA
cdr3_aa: CASRRSSGANVLTF
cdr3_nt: TGTGCCAGTCGAAGGAGCTCTGGGGCCAACGTCCTGACTTTC

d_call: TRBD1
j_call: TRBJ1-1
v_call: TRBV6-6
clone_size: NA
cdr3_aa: CASSSAGGLRTEAFF
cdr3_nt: TGTGCCAGCAGTTCCGCAGGGGGATTGAGAACTGAAGCTTTCTTT

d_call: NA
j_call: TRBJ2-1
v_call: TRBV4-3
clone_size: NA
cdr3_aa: CASSQDVVQVNEQFF
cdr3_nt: TGCGCCAGCAGCCAAGATGTGGTCCAGGTGAATGAGCAGTTCTTC

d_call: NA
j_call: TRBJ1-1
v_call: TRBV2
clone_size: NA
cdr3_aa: CASSDRQGNTEAFF
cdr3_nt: TGTGCCAGCAGTGATCGTCAGGGGAACACTGAAGCTTTCTTT

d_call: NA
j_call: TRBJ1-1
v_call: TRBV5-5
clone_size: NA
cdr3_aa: CASSDQASHTEAFF
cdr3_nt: TGTGCCAGCAGCGACCAGGCGTCTCACACTGAAGCTTTCTTT

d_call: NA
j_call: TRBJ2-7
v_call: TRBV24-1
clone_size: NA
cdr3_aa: CATSDFLGGQGASIEQYF
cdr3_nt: TGTGCCACCAGTGATTTTTTGGGGGGGCAGGGGGCCTCCATCGAGCAGTACTTC

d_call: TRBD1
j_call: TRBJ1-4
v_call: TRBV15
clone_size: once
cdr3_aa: CATSRGGTGSEKLFF
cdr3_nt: TGTGCCACCAGCAGAGGGGGGACAGGGTCTGAAAAACTGTTTTTT

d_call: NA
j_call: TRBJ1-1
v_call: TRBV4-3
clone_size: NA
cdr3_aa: CASSQVSVNTEAFF
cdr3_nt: TGCGCCAGCAGCCAAGTATCGGTGAACACTGAAGCTTTCTTT

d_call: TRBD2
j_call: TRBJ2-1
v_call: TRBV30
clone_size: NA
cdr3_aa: CAWSAGLAGSYNEQFF
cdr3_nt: TGTGCCTGGAGTGCAGGACTAGCGGGGAGTTACAATGAGCAGTTCTTC

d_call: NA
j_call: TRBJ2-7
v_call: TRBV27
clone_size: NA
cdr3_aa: CASRRRTDPYEQYF
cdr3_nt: TGTGCCAGCAGAAGACGGACAGACCCCTACGAGCAGTACTTC

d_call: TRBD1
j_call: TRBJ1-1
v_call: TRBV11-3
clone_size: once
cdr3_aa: CASSLGTGGARSEAFF
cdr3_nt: TGTGCCAGCAGCTTAGGGACAGGGGGTGCGCGGTCGGAAGCTTTCTTT

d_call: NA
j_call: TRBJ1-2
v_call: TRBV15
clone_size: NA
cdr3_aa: CATSRGQVEDYGYTF
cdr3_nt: TGTGCCACCAGCAGAGGACAGGTAGAGGACTATGGCTACACCTTC

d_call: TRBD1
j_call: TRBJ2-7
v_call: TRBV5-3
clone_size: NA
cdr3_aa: CARSLERGQGPYEQYF
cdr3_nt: TGTGCCAGAAGCTTGGAACGTGGACAGGGCCCCTACGAGCAGTACTTC

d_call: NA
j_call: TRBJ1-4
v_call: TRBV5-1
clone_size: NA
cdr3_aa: CASSLVPGTNEKLFF
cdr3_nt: TGCGCCAGCAGCTTGGTCCCAGGAACTAATGAAAAACTGTTTTTT

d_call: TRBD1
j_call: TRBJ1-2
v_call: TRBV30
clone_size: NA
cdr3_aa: CAWQSRDRVYGYTF
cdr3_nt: TGTGCCTGGCAAAGCCGGGACAGGGTCTATGGCTACACCTTC

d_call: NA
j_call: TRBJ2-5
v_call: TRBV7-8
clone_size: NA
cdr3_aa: CASSLSETGQYF
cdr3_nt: TGTGCCAGCAGCTTGTCCGAAACCGGGCAGTACTTC

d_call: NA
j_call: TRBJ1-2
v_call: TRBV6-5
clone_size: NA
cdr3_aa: CASSYGGGAYGYTF
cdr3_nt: TGTGCCAGCAGTTATGGTGGGGGGGCATATGGCTACACCTTC

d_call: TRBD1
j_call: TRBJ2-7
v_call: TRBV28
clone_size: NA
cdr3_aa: CASSLKGQGSHEQYF
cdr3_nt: TGTGCCAGCAGTTTAAAAGGACAGGGTTCCCACGAGCAGTACTTC

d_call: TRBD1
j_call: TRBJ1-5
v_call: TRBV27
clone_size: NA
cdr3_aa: CAPRQGAYQPQHF
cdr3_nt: TGTGCCCCAAGACAGGGGGCTTATCAGCCCCAGCATTTT

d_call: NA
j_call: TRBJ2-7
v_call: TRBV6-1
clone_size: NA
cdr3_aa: CASSDPRDIRNEQYF
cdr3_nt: TGTGCCAGCAGTGATCCACGGGACATTAGAAACGAGCAGTACTTC

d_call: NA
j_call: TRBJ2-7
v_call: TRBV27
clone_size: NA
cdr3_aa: CASSPGDLSYEQYF
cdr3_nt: TGTGCCAGCAGTCCAGGGGACCTCTCCTACGAGCAGTACTTC

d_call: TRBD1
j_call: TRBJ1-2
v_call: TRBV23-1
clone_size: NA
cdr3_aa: CASSQGGQGARGYTF
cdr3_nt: TGCGCCAGCAGTCAGGGCGGACAGGGGGCTCGGGGCTACACCTTC

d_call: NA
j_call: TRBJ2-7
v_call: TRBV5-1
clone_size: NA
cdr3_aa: CASSSGTYEQYF
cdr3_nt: TGCGCCAGCAGTTCGGGGACCTACGAGCAGTACTTC

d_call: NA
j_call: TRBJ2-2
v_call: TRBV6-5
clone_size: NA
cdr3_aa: CASSSTGLNTGELFF
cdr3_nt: TGTGCCAGCAGTTCCACAGGGCTGAACACCGGGGAGCTGTTTTTT

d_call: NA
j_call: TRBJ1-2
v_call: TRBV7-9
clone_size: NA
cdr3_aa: CASRDGTFNYGYTF
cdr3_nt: TGTGCCAGCAGGGACGGGACTTTTAACTATGGCTACACCTTC

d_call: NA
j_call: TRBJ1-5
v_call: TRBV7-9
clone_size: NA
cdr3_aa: CASSSGHSNSNQPQHF
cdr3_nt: TGTGCCAGCAGCTCGGGACACTCGAATAGCAATCAGCCCCAGCATTTT

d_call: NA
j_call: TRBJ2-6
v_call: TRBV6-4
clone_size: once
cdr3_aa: CASSLDNTGANVLTF
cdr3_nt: TGTGCCAGCAGTCTTGACAATACTGGGGCCAACGTCCTGACTTTC

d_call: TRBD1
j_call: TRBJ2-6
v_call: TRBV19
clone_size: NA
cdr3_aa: CASSISGGSGANVLTF
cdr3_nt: TGTGCCAGTAGTATATCAGGGGGCTCTGGGGCCAACGTCCTGACTTTC

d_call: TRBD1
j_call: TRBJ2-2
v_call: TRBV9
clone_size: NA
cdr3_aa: CASSGQGGYTGELFF
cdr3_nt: TGTGCCAGCAGCGGACAGGGGGGGTACACCGGGGAGCTGTTTTTT

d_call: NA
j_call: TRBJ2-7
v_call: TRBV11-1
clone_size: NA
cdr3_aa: CASIGGPSYEQYF
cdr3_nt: TGTGCCAGCATCGGGGGTCCCTCCTACGAGCAGTACTTC

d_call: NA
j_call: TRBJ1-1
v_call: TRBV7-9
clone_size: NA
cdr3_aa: CASSLAGGLGTEAFF
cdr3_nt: TGTGCCAGCAGCTTAGCCGGGGGATTAGGCACTGAAGCTTTCTTT

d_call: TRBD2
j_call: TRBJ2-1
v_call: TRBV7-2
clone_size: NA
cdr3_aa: CASSSQVAGGPYEQFF
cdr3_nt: TGTGCCAGCAGCTCACAGGTAGCGGGGGGGCCTTATGAGCAGTTCTTC

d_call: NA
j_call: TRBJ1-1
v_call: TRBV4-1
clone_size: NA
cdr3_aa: CASSQTGGPEAFF
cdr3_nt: TGCGCCAGCAGCCAAACAGGCGGCCCTGAAGCTTTCTTT

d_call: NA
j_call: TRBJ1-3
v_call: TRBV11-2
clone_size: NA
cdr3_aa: CASSAGSSGNTIYF
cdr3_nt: TGTGCCAGCAGTGCCGGTTCCTCTGGAAACACCATATATTTT